The rows below give T cell receptor beta chains drawn from one sample of a study of T cell changes during pregnancy in multiple sclerosis. Using immunoSEQ multiplex PCR, the repertoire was profiled, and TCRdb retains in-frame clones only, with some absent. The table shows 58,000 or so clones, with approximately 90% occurring only once. Sequencing used peripheral blood, obtained in the first trimester of pregnancy. Every receptor here comes from a female donor in good health, enrolled as a control in a pregnancy study. The CDR3 runs from the conserved cysteine through the conserved F or W. Each record gives: clone size, CDR3 length, D gene, J gene, V gene, CDR3 protein. D genes are given only for firm matches. A row's size may be missing; if present it is once, few, many or a size class.

clone size: .; CDR3 length: 13; D gene: TRBD2; J gene: TRBJ2-1; V gene: TRBV27; CDR3 protein: CASSDGGGGPQFF
clone size: .; CDR3 length: 12; D gene: .; J gene: TRBJ1-4; V gene: TRBV5-4; CDR3 protein: CASSYSNEKLFF
clone size: once; CDR3 length: 11; D gene: .; J gene: TRBJ2-1; V gene: TRBV6-4; CDR3 protein: CASSDSYEQFF
clone size: .; CDR3 length: 14; D gene: TRBD1; J gene: TRBJ1-1; V gene: TRBV6-1; CDR3 protein: CASIQGAGYTEAFF
clone size: .; CDR3 length: 15; D gene: .; J gene: TRBJ2-2; V gene: TRBV5-4; CDR3 protein: CASSLDRTNTGELFF
clone size: .; CDR3 length: 16; D gene: TRBD2; J gene: TRBJ2-5; V gene: TRBV29-1; CDR3 protein: CSVQVGTSGAQETQYF
clone size: .; CDR3 length: 15; D gene: TRBD2; J gene: TRBJ2-5; V gene: TRBV7-3; CDR3 protein: CASSSSGGVQETQYF
clone size: .; CDR3 length: 16; D gene: .; J gene: TRBJ1-1; V gene: TRBV11-2; CDR3 protein: CASSSRPTGMNTEAFF
clone size: once; CDR3 length: 15; D gene: TRBD1; J gene: TRBJ2-3; V gene: TRBV27; CDR3 protein: CASSLLDRVTDTQYF
clone size: once; CDR3 length: 14; D gene: .; J gene: TRBJ2-3; V gene: TRBV10-1; CDR3 protein: CASSPLGGADTQYF
clone size: .; CDR3 length: 15; D gene: .; J gene: TRBJ2-1; V gene: TRBV7-6; CDR3 protein: CASSSTVMVDNEQFF
clone size: .; CDR3 length: 16; D gene: TRBD1; J gene: TRBJ2-3; V gene: TRBV5-1; CDR3 protein: CASSLADRGGTDTQYF
clone size: .; CDR3 length: 11; D gene: .; J gene: TRBJ1-5; V gene: TRBV6-5; CDR3 protein: CASSSLGPQHF
clone size: .; CDR3 length: 14; D gene: .; J gene: TRBJ2-2; V gene: TRBV4-2; CDR3 protein: CASSHARGTGELFF
clone size: once; CDR3 length: 15; D gene: TRBD1; J gene: TRBJ1-5; V gene: TRBV6-1; CDR3 protein: CASSGGTGAYQPQHF
clone size: .; CDR3 length: 15; D gene: TRBD1; J gene: TRBJ2-7; V gene: TRBV2; CDR3 protein: CASSGIGTGDYEQYF
clone size: .; CDR3 length: 13; D gene: TRBD1; J gene: TRBJ1-3; V gene: TRBV27; CDR3 protein: CASSQGAGNTIYF
clone size: .; CDR3 length: 15; D gene: TRBD1; J gene: TRBJ1-3; V gene: TRBV7-2; CDR3 protein: CASSSRTGLGNTIYF
clone size: .; CDR3 length: 13; D gene: .; J gene: TRBJ1-1; V gene: TRBV21-1; CDR3 protein: CASGRRGSPEAFF
clone size: .; CDR3 length: 12; D gene: .; J gene: TRBJ1-3; V gene: TRBV10-3; CDR3 protein: CAIRTAGNTIYF
clone size: .; CDR3 length: 13; D gene: .; J gene: TRBJ2-7; V gene: TRBV7-9; CDR3 protein: CASSLEDSPEQYF
clone size: once; CDR3 length: 15; D gene: TRBD2; J gene: TRBJ2-3; V gene: TRBV2; CDR3 protein: CASGTTGGHTDTQYF
clone size: .; CDR3 length: 15; D gene: .; J gene: TRBJ2-1; V gene: TRBV7-9; CDR3 protein: CASSLVSGSPHEQFF